This is a list of T cell receptor beta chains from one sample in a study of shared T cell receptors in the human thymus. Data came from immunoSEQ multiplex PCR; TCRdb stores just in-frame clones and leaves some out. The sample lists fewer than 700,000 clones; 70% to 90% were seen once. Another study also made use of these data, one on human thymus T cells.

The sample comprised thymocytes. The receptors were gathered from a boy under three years old with a congenital heart defect. Each CDR3 is given with its conserved first and last residue. D genes are given only for firm matches. Clone size is given for some rows only: seen once, a few or many times, or a class if the clone is expanded.

TGTGCCAGCGGGGGAAACACCATATATTTT	CASGGNTIYF	few	TRBV10-3	TRBJ1-3	.
TGTGCCAGCAGCCCATCGACAGGGGTAAAGGTCAAAAACATTCAGTACTTC	CASSPSTGVKVKNIQYF	.	TRBV9	TRBJ2-4	TRBD1
TGTGCCAGCTCATCGCGGACAGGGGATTACGAGCAGTACTTC	CASSSRTGDYEQYF	.	TRBV18	TRBJ2-7	TRBD1
TGCGCCAGCAGCAGAAGACAGGGGTTGAACACTGAAGCTTTCTTT	CASSRRQGLNTEAFF	.	TRBV5-1	TRBJ1-1	TRBD1
TGTGCCAGCAGGGACAGGGAGGCCGGGGAGCTGTTTTTT	CASRDREAGELFF	.	TRBV6-1	TRBJ2-2	TRBD1
TGTGCCAGCAGTTTAAGTTATAGGGGCTGGCCGCCCCAGCATTTT	CASSLSYRGWPPQHF	.	TRBV28	TRBJ1-5	.
TGTGCCAGCAGCCCCAATGGTAGAGGCCGCTCCTACAATGAGCAGTTCTTC	CASSPNGRGRSYNEQFF	.	TRBV25-1	TRBJ2-1	.
TGTGCCAGCAGCTTAGCGCCCCGGGGGGGGAACAAGGATCAGCCCCAGCATTTT	CASSLAPRGGNKDQPQHF	.	TRBV7-9	TRBJ1-5	.
TGTGCCAGCAGCTTATGGTATTCGACTAGCGGGAGCTCCTACGAGCAGTACTTC	CASSLWYSTSGSSYEQYF	.	TRBV11-1	TRBJ2-7	TRBD2
TGTGCCAGCTCACGACCGGGGGACATAAAAAGAGGGGCCAACGTCCTGACTTTC	CASSRPGDIKRGANVLTF	.	TRBV18	TRBJ2-6	.
TGTGCCAGCAGCTTATCGGCTAGCGGGAGTACCACAGATACGCAGTATTTT	CASSLSASGSTTDTQYF	.	TRBV11-1	TRBJ2-3	TRBD2
TGTGCCTGGAGGCCCCAGGGCCCTGAGACGGATACGCAGTATTTT	CAWRPQGPETDTQYF	once	TRBV30	TRBJ2-3	.
TGTGCCAGGAGGGAGGGGTACGAGCAGTACTTC	CARREGYEQYF	.	TRBV28	TRBJ2-7	TRBD2
TGTGCCAGCAGCAAGACTTCAGGGGGGCAAGAGGAGTTATGGAACACTGAAGCTTTCTTT	CASSKTSGGQEELWNTEAFF	.	TRBV5-4	TRBJ1-1	TRBD1
TGTGCCAGCAGTTCGACAGAGAACACCGGGGAGCTGTTTTTT	CASSSTENTGELFF	.	TRBV27	TRBJ2-2	.
TGTGCCAGCAGTACGGGTAACACTGAAGCTTTCTTT	CASSTGNTEAFF	.	TRBV6-5	TRBJ1-1	.
TGTGCCAGCAGCCAAGATCAGCGGACTAGCGGGAGGAATGAGCAGTTCTTC	CASSQDQRTSGRNEQFF	once	TRBV14	TRBJ2-1	TRBD2
TGTGCCAGTAGTATAGTGCGGGGGCCCTACGAGCAGTACTTC	CASSIVRGPYEQYF	.	TRBV19	TRBJ2-7	.
TGTGCCAGCGGGGACAGGGCGGTTGGGGAGTACTTC	CASGDRAVGEYF	.	TRBV27	TRBJ2-7	TRBD1
TGTGCCAGCAGTGACGAGAGGGCCGGGACCCAGTACTTC	CASSDERAGTQYF	.	TRBV6-4	TRBJ2-5	.
TGCGCCAGCAGCTTAATATCCCAGGTCTCCTACGAGCAGTACTTC	CASSLISQVSYEQYF	.	TRBV5-1	TRBJ2-7	.
TGTGCCAGCTCCGGGGGATTGTTCGGTGGCTACACCTTC	CASSGGLFGGYTF	.	TRBV27	TRBJ1-2	.
TGCGCCAGCAGCGCGACTAGCGGGAGCTACGAGCAGTACTTC	CASSATSGSYEQYF	.	TRBV5-1	TRBJ2-7	TRBD2
TGCAGCGCCCGCAGGGTCGATACGCAGTATTTT	CSARRVDTQYF	.	TRBV29-1	TRBJ2-3	.
TGTGCCAGCAGCCGGGGACTAGCGGGAAACTCGCGATCCTACAATGAGCAGTTCTTC	CASSRGLAGNSRSYNEQFF	.	TRBV14	TRBJ2-1	TRBD2
TGTGCCAGCAGTGAACAGGGGGCGCCCTGGGCTTTCTTT	CASSEQGAPWAFF	.	TRBV6-1	TRBJ1-1	TRBD1
TGCGCCAGCAGCCAAGTAGCGGTGGAGTCCTATGGCTACACCTTC	CASSQVAVESYGYTF	.	TRBV4-1	TRBJ1-2	.
TGTGCCAGCAGCCCCGCACAGGAGGGCCACACCTACGAGCAGTACTTC	CASSPAQEGHTYEQYF	.	TRBV7-6	TRBJ2-7	.
TGTGCCAGCAGCTCATACAAACAGGGACCTATCGAAGCTTTCTTT	CASSSYKQGPIEAFF	.	TRBV11-2	TRBJ1-1	.
TGTGCCAGCAGTTTAAATCGTCAGGTCGGCGGGGAGCTGTTTTTT	CASSLNRQVGGELFF	.	TRBV28	TRBJ2-2	.
TGCGCCAGCAGACGGGAGTACAATGAGCAGTTCTTC	CASRREYNEQFF	.	TRBV5-1	TRBJ2-1	.
TGCACCAGCAGCCCTCGGCCCCTAGCGGGAGGGCGGGATACGCAGTATTTT	CTSSPRPLAGGRDTQYF	.	TRBV1	TRBJ2-3	.
TGCAGCGTTGAAGATTGGTTGGGGCCCCGTTACAATGAGCAGTTCTTC	CSVEDWLGPRYNEQFF	once	TRBV29-1	TRBJ2-1	.
TGTGCCAGCAGTTTAAGCGGGAGCCAGTTCTTC	CASSLSGSQFF	.	TRBV28	TRBJ2-1	TRBD2
TGCGCCAGCAGACAGGGCCTCTCTGGAAACACCATATATTTT	CASRQGLSGNTIYF	.	TRBV10-1	TRBJ1-3	.
TGTGCAAGTCGCTTAGTGGGAGTCCCCCTTCTCCCCTACGAGCAGTACTTC	CASRLVGVPLLPYEQYF	.	TRBV12-2	TRBJ2-7	.
TGCGCCAGCAGCTTCGATAGCGGAGGGGCCCACAATGAGCAGTTCTTC	CASSFDSGGAHNEQFF	.	TRBV4-1	TRBJ2-1	.
TGTGCCAGCACGCGAAACATTCAGTACTTC	CASTRNIQYF	few	TRBV2	TRBJ2-4	.
TGTGCCAGCAGCTTAGGGGGGTCTAGCGGGATTGCTTTAGAGACCCAGTACTTC	CASSLGGSSGIALETQYF	.	TRBV11-3	TRBJ2-5	TRBD2
TGCGCCAGCAGCCTCACCCGAGGAGTCTCCGAGCAGTACTTC	CASSLTRGVSEQYF	.	TRBV5-1	TRBJ2-7	.
TGTGCCAGCAGACATGATACCGGGGAGCTGTTTTTT	CASRHDTGELFF	.	TRBV2	TRBJ2-2	.
TGTGCCAGCAGCTACCCTAGCGGGGGCCTCTACGAGCAGTACTTC	CASSYPSGGLYEQYF	.	TRBV7-2	TRBJ2-7	TRBD2
TGTGCCAGCAGCGCACTAGCACTTTCCCCGGGACGGAATTTTGATACGCAGTATTTT	CASSALALSPGRNFDTQYF	.	TRBV2	TRBJ2-3	.
TGTGCCAGCAGTGTGCGGCAGTCGACTAATGAAAAACTGTTTTTT	CASSVRQSTNEKLFF	.	TRBV6-1	TRBJ1-4	.
TGTGCCAGCAGCGACCTAGCGGACCTCTCCTACGAGCAGTACTTC	CASSDLADLSYEQYF	.	TRBV7-9	TRBJ2-7	TRBD2
TGTGCCAGCAGCTTAGCGCGGCCGGGATTAAGGTATGGCTACACCTTC	CASSLARPGLRYGYTF	.	TRBV7-6	TRBJ1-2	.
TGTGCCAGCAGCCCCCCGGAAGGGCGGGCACACGGGGGCTACGAGCAGTACTTC	CASSPPEGRAHGGYEQYF	once	TRBV7-2	TRBJ2-7	.
TGCGCCAGCAGCTTGAAGGGACAGGGCACTTCTTTGCATGGCTACACCTTC	CASSLKGQGTSLHGYTF	.	TRBV5-1	TRBJ1-2	TRBD1
TGCGCCAGCAGCTTGGGACTAGCGGGAGCGGGAGAGCAGTACTTC	CASSLGLAGAGEQYF	.	TRBV5-1	TRBJ2-5	TRBD2
TGTGCCAGTAGCCGGACTAGCGGGAGTTTGGCCTACAATGAGCAGTTCTTC	CASSRTSGSLAYNEQFF	few	TRBV19	TRBJ2-1	TRBD2
TGTGCCAGCAGCGCCGGGAGCTCAGGGATCCTAGCTAACTATGGCTACACCTTC	CASSAGSSGILANYGYTF	.	TRBV7-2	TRBJ1-2	.
TGTGCCAGCAGCCCCCAGGGGGCCGAAGAGCAGTACTTC	CASSPQGAEEQYF	.	TRBV7-6	TRBJ2-7	TRBD1
TGTGCCAGTAAGGTAGCGGGGGGGAACACCGGGGAGCTGTTTTTT	CASKVAGGNTGELFF	.	TRBV19	TRBJ2-2	TRBD2
TGTGCCAGCAGTGGGGGGGGACAGGGCCCCTACGAGCAGTACTTC	CASSGGGQGPYEQYF	.	TRBV27	TRBJ2-7	TRBD1
TGTGCCAGCAGTGAAGGGCTGGGCAATCAGCCCCAGCATTTT	CASSEGLGNQPQHF	.	TRBV2	TRBJ1-5	.
TGCGCCAGCAGCTTGGCTGGGACTAGCGGGAGGGATACGCAGTATTTT	CASSLAGTSGRDTQYF	.	TRBV5-1	TRBJ2-3	TRBD2
TGTGCCAGCAGTTACCACTCACCCTACGAGCAGTACTTC	CASSYHSPYEQYF	once	TRBV28	TRBJ2-7	.
TGTGCCAGCAGTTCGCGGGCAGGTCGGCGGGAGACCCAGTACTTC	CASSSRAGRRETQYF	.	TRBV28	TRBJ2-5	.
TGTGCCAGCAGCCGACAGGCCATGAACACTGAAGCTTTCTTT	CASSRQAMNTEAFF	.	TRBV27	TRBJ1-1	.